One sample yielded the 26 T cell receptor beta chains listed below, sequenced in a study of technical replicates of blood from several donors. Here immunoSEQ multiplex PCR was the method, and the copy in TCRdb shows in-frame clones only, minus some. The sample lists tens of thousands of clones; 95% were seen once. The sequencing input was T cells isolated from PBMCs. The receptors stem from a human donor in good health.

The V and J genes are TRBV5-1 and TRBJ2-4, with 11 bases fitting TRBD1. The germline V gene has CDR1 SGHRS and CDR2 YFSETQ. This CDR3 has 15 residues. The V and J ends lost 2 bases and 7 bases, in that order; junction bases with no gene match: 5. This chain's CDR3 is CASSLVGQGENIQYF. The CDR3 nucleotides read TGCGCCAGCAGCTTAGTGGGACAGGGGGAGAACATTCAGTACTTC.

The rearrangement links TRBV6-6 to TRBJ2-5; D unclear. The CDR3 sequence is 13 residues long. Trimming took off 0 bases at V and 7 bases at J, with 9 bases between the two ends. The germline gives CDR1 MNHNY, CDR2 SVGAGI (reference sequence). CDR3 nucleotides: TGTGCCAGCAGTTACTCATATCGAGGGACCCAGTACTTC. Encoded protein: CASSYSYRGTQYF.

CDR3 protein: CASRAQGRSNQPQHF. Written as DNA, the CDR3 is TGTGCCAGCAGAGCACAGGGAAGAAGCAATCAGCCCCAGCATTTT. The V and J genes are TRBV6-6 and TRBJ1-5, with D perhaps TRBD1 (6 bases). Trimming left V 6 bases short and J 1 base short, with 13 bases between. This CDR3 is 15 amino acids long. Germline-derived CDR1 and CDR2 are MNHNY and SVGAGI (reference sequence).

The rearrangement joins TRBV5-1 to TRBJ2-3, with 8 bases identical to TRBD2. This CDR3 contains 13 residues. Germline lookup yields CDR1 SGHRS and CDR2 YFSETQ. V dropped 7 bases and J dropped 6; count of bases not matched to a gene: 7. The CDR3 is CASARGGGDTQYF. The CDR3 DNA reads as TGCGCCAGCGCTCGGGGGGGCGGCGATACGCAGTATTTT.

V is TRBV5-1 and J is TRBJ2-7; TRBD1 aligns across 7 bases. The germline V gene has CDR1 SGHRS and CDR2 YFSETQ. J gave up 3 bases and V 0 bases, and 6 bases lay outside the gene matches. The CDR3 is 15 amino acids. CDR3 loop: CASSLAGDSFYEQYF. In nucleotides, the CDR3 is TGCGCCAGCAGCTTGGCAGGGGACAGCTTCTACGAGCAGTACTTC.

The DNA for the CDR3 is TGTGCCACCAAGGACAGGGGGGTCCACGAGCAGTACTTC. It specifies CATKDRGVHEQYF. This chain connects TRBV5-8 to TRBJ2-7; 10 nucleotides match TRBD1. The CDR3 extends over 13 amino acids. Germline V gene sequence: CDR1 SGHTS, CDR2 YDEGEE. The J segment lost 5 bases and the V segment lost 9 bases, leaving 8 bases of the junction unmatched.

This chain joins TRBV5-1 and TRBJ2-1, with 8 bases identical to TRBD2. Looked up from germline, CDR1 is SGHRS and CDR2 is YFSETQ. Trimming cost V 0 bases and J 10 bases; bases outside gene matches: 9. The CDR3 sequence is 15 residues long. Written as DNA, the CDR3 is TGCGCCAGCAGCTTGGGGGGACTAGGCGATACCGAGCAGTTCTTC. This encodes CASSLGGLGDTEQFF.

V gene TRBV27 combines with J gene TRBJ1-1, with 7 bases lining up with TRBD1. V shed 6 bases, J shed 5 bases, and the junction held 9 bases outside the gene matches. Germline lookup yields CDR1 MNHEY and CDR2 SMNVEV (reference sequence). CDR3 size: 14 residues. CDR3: CASSRPGQWTEAFF. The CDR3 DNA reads TGTGCCAGCAGCCGTCCGGGACAGTGGACTGAAGCTTTCTTT.

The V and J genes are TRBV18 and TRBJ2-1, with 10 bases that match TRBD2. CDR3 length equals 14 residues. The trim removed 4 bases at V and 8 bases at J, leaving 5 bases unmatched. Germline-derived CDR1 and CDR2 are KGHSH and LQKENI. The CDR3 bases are TGTGCCAGCTCACTAGCGGGAGGAAGCGATGAGCAGTTCTTC. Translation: CASSLAGGSDEQFF.

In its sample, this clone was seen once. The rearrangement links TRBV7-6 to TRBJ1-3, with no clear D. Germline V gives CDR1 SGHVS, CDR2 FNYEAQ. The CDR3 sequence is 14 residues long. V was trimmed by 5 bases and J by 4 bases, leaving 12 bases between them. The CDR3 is CASSPMYSGNTIYF. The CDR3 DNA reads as TGTGCCAGCAGCCCCATGTACTCGGGAAACACCATATATTTT.

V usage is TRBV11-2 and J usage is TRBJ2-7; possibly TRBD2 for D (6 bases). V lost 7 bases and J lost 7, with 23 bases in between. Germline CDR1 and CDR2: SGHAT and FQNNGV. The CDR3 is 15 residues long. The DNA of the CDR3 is TGTGCCAGCACCCCGTCCTTAAGTTCTGGGGGGGAGCAGTACTTC. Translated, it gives CASTPSLSSGGEQYF.

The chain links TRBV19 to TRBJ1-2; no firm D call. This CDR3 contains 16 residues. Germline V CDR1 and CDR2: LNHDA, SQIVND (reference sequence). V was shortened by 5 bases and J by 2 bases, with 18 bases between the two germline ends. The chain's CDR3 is CASSPFGLLGNYGYTF. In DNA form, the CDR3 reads TGTGCCAGTAGTCCTTTTGGACTCCTGGGGAACTATGGCTACACCTTC.

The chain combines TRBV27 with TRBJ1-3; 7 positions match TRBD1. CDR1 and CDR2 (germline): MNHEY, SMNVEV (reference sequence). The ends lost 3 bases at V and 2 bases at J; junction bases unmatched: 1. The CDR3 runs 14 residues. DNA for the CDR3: TGTGCCAGCAGTTTGCAGGGGGCTGGAAACACCATATATTTT. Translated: CASSLQGAGNTIYF.

DNA of the CDR3: TGTGCCAGCAGCGCGGACAGGGCACAGCCCCAGCATTTT. Protein product: CASSADRAQPQHF. This chain uses TRBV2 with TRBJ1-5, with TRBD1 identical over 8 bases. Per germline, CDR1 SNHLY and CDR2 FYNNEI. V shed 6 bases, J shed 7 bases, and the junction held 5 bases outside the gene matches. This CDR3 is built from 13 residues.

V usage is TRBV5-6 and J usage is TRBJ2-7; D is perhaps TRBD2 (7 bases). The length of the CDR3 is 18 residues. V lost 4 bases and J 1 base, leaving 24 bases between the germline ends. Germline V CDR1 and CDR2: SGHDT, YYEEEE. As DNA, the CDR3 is TGTGCCAGCAGCCCTTTAGGGGGGGCGCGAGGTATATCCTACGAGCAGTACTTC. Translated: CASSPLGGARGISYEQYF.

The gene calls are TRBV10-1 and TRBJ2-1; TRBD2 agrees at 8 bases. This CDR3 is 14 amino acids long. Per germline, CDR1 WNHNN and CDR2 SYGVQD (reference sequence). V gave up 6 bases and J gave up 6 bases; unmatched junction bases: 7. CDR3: CASRSSGSTNEQFF. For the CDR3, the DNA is TGCGCCAGCAGATCCAGCGGGAGTACCAATGAGCAGTTCTTC.

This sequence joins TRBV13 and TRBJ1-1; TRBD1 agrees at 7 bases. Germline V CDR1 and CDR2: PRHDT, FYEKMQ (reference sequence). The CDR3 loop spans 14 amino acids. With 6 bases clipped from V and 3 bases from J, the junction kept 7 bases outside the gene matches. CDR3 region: CASSAGTVDTEAFF. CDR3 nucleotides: TGTGCCAGCAGTGCCGGGACAGTAGACACTGAAGCTTTCTTT.

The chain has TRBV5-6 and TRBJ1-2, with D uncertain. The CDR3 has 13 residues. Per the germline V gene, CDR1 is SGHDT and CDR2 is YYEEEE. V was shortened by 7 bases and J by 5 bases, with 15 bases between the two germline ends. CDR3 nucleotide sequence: TGTGCCAGCCATACGGGAAAATGGTATGGCTACACCTTC. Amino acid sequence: CASHTGKWYGYTF.

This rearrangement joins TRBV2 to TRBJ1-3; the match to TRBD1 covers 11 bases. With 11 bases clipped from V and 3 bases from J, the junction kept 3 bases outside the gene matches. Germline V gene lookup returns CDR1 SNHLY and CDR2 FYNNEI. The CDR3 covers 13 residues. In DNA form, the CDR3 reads TGTGCCGGGGGACAGGGGGGTGGAAACACCATATATTTT. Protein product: CAGGQGGGNTIYF.

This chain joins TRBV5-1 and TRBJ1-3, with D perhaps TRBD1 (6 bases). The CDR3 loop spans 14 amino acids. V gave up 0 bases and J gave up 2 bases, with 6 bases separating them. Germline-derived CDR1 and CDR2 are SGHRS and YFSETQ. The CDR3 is CASSLDRAGNTIYF. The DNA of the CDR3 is TGCGCCAGCAGCTTGGACAGGGCTGGAAACACCATATATTTT.

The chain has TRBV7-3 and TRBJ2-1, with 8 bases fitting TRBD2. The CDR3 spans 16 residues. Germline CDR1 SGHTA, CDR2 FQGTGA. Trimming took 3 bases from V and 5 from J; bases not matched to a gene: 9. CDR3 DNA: TGTGCCAGCAGCTTGTTCACGGGGGGGCCCCACAATGAGCAGTTCTTC. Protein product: CASSLFTGGPHNEQFF.

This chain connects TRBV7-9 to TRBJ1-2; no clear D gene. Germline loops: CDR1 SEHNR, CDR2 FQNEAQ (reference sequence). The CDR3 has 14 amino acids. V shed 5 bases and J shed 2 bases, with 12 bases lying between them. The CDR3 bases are TGTGCCAGCAGCCGAGTGGCGGAGAACTATGGCTACACCTTC. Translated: CASSRVAENYGYTF.

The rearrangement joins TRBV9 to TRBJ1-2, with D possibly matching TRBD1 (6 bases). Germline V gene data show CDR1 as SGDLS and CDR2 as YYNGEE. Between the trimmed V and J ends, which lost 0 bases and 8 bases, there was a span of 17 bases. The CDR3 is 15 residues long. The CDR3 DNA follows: TGTGCCAGCAGCGTAGTGGAGCGCGGGGGGCGAGGCTACACCTTC. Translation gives CASSVVERGGRGYTF.

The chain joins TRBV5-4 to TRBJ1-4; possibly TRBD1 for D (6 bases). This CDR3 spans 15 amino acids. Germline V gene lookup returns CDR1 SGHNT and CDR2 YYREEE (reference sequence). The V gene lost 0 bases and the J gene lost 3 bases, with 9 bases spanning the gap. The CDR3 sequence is CASSLEGGSNEKLFF. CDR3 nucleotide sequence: TGTGCCAGCAGCTTGGAAGGGGGTTCTAATGAAAAACTGTTTTTT.

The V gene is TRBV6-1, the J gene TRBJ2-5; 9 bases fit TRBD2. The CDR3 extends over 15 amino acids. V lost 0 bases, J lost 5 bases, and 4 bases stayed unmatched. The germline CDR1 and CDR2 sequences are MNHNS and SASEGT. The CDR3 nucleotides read TGTGCCAGCAGTGAAGCCAGCGGGAGGAGGGAGACCCAGTACTTC. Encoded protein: CASSEASGRRETQYF.

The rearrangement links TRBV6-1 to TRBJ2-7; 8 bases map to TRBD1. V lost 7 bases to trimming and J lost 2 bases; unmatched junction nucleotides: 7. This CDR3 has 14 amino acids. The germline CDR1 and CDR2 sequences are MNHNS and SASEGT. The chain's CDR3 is CASIFGTGTYEQYF. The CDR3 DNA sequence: TGTGCCAGCATCTTCGGGACAGGAACCTACGAGCAGTACTTC.